The rows below give T cell receptor beta chains drawn from one sample of a study of control samples from healthy donors and cancer patients. Method: immunoSEQ multiplex PCR; TCRdb's copy keeps in-frame clones and lacks some. The sample lists about 130,000 clones, 80% to 95% occurring once. Material: blood. The receptors come from a woman aged 45-65 years in good health. Each CDR3 is given with its conserved first and last residue. Fields, in order: CDR3 protein, CDR3 DNA, V gene, clone size, D gene, J gene. The D gene is left open where the match is weak. A row's size may be missing; if present it is once, few, many or a size class.

cdr3_aa: CPSVGTAPFIGNQPQHF; cdr3_nt: TGTCCCTCCGTAGGGACGGCACCCTTCATTGGCAATCAGCCCCAGCATTTT; v_call: TRBV27; clone_size: -; d_call: -; j_call: TRBJ1-5
cdr3_aa: CATSRDRRTANEKLFF; cdr3_nt: TGTGCCACCAGCAGAGATCGAAGGACGGCTAATGAAAAACTGTTTTTT; v_call: TRBV15; clone_size: -; d_call: -; j_call: TRBJ1-4
cdr3_aa: CASSSLRAPQHF; cdr3_nt: TGTGCCAGCAGCTCCCTCAGGGCGCCCCAGCATTTT; v_call: TRBV5-6; clone_size: -; d_call: -; j_call: TRBJ1-5
cdr3_aa: CASSLYSVNEQFF; cdr3_nt: TGTGCCAGCAGCTTATATTCAGTCAATGAGCAGTTCTTC; v_call: TRBV11-1; clone_size: once; d_call: -; j_call: TRBJ2-1
cdr3_aa: CASSFRLAGGLSYNEQFF; cdr3_nt: TGTGCCAGCAGCTTTAGGCTAGCGGGGGGGCTTTCCTACAATGAGCAGTTCTTC; v_call: TRBV11-2; clone_size: -; d_call: TRBD2; j_call: TRBJ2-1
cdr3_aa: CASSPQGVLNNSPLHF; cdr3_nt: TGTGCCAGCAGCCCACAGGGGGTACTGAATAATTCACCCCTCCACTTT; v_call: TRBV3-1/TRBV3-2; clone_size: -; d_call: TRBD1; j_call: TRBJ1-6
cdr3_aa: CASSLKTGAGELFF; cdr3_nt: TGTGCCAGTAGTCTCAAAACCGGGGCCGGGGAGCTGTTTTTT; v_call: TRBV19; clone_size: -; d_call: -; j_call: TRBJ2-2
cdr3_aa: CSAPLTDTQYF; cdr3_nt: TGCAGTGCCCCGTTGACAGATACGCAGTATTTT; v_call: TRBV20-1; clone_size: -; d_call: -; j_call: TRBJ2-3
cdr3_aa: CASTKGYGYTF; cdr3_nt: TGTGCCAGCACCAAGGGGTATGGCTACACCTTC; v_call: TRBV28; clone_size: -; d_call: -; j_call: TRBJ1-2
cdr3_aa: CASSREGPETQYF; cdr3_nt: TGTGCCAGCAGTCGGGAGGGCCCTGAGACCCAGTACTTC; v_call: TRBV28; clone_size: -; d_call: TRBD2; j_call: TRBJ2-5
cdr3_aa: CASRSGPGRLYGYTF; cdr3_nt: TGTGCCAGCAGATCAGGACCCGGACGACTCTATGGCTACACCTTC; v_call: TRBV6-5; clone_size: -; d_call: -; j_call: TRBJ1-2
cdr3_aa: CSARGSGRASGPYLAQYF; cdr3_nt: TGCAGCGCCCGGGGTAGCGGGAGGGCCTCAGGACCCTACCTGGCGCAGTATTTT; v_call: TRBV29-1; clone_size: -; d_call: TRBD2; j_call: TRBJ2-3
cdr3_aa: CASRGLAGHEQYF; cdr3_nt: TGTGCCAGCAGGGGCCTAGCGGGCCACGAGCAGTACTTC; v_call: TRBV27; clone_size: -; d_call: TRBD2; j_call: TRBJ2-7
cdr3_aa: CSARTPGEQFF; cdr3_nt: TGCAGTGCTAGGACCCCCGGTGAGCAGTTCTTC; v_call: TRBV20-1; clone_size: -; d_call: -; j_call: TRBJ2-1
cdr3_aa: CASSISLGGRWPQHF; cdr3_nt: TGTGCCAGTAGTATAAGTCTGGGGGGGAGATGGCCCCAGCATTTT; v_call: TRBV19; clone_size: once; d_call: -; j_call: TRBJ1-5